The 21 T cell receptor beta chains below come from one sample, sequenced in a study of cytomegalovirus exposure and HLA in healthy donors. It was with 60 Vbeta and 13 Jbeta primers that the PCR ran. Method: immunoSEQ multiplex PCR; TCRdb's copy keeps in-frame clones and lacks some. The sample records 95,000 to 150,000 clones, 80% being singletons. Sequencing input: PBMCs. These receptors all stem from a man aged 30 to 39 in good health and CMV-seropositive.

The V and J genes are TRBV7-3 and TRBJ2-2; D unresolved. This CDR3 has 13 amino acids. Trimming removed 5 bases at V and 7 bases at J, with 11 bases between. The germline V gene has CDR1 SGHTA and CDR2 FQGTGA. The DNA for the CDR3 is TGTGCCAGCAGCCCTCTTATGCGCGGGGAGCTGTTTTTT. Translation: CASSPLMRGELFF.

The chain combines TRBV9 with TRBJ2-7; 9 bases match TRBD2. V lost 4 bases, J lost 2 bases, and 7 bases stayed unmatched. Germline CDR1 reads SGDLS; CDR2 reads YYNGEE. There are 15 residues in the CDR3. The CDR3: CASSPTAGGTYEQYF. In DNA, the CDR3 is TGTGCCAGCAGCCCCACGGCGGGGGGGACCTACGAGCAGTACTTC.

The rearrangement uses TRBV5-1 and TRBJ2-5; D is unclear. CDR3 length: 15 residues. Germline CDR1 is SGHRS and CDR2 is YFSETQ. Trimming removed 2 bases at V and 2 bases at J, with 13 bases between. This chain's CDR3 is CASSFAAAEQETQYF. CDR3 nucleotides: TGCGCCAGCAGCTTCGCGGCGGCAGAACAAGAGACCCAGTACTTC. The full variable domain, rest sourced from reference TRBV5-1 and TRBJ2-5, is KAGVTQTPRYLIKTRGQQVTLSCSPISGHRSVSWYQQTPGQGLQFLFEYFSETQRNKGNFPGRFSGRQFSNSRSEMNVSTLELGDSALYLCASSFAAAEQETQYFGPGTRLLVL.

The V call is TRBV28, the J call TRBJ2-5; D is unclear. V was cut by 6 bases and J by 7 bases, with 9 bases left in between. From germline, CDR1 is MDHEN and CDR2 SYDVKM. This CDR3 is 11 amino acids long. The CDR3 is CASSATGTQYF. CDR3 nucleotides: TGTGCCAGCAGCGCTACCGGGACCCAGTACTTC.

V usage is TRBV4-1 and J usage is TRBJ2-3; D not certain. The CDR3 is made up of 15 amino acids. Germline V lookup: CDR1 MGHRA, CDR2 YSYEKL. Between the trimmed V and J ends, which lost 0 bases and 6 bases, there was a span of 13 bases. CDR3 in amino acids: CASSQDQRGGDTQYF. CDR3 nucleotide sequence: TGCGCCAGCAGCCAAGATCAAAGAGGCGGCGATACGCAGTATTTT.

The chain uses TRBV6-5 and TRBJ1-2; D not certain. This CDR3 has 12 amino acids. The germline V and J ends were trimmed by 10 bases and 7 bases, with 16 bases remaining between them. The germline V gene has CDR1 MNHEY and CDR2 SVGAGI. CDR3 coding DNA: TGTGCCATCCGGGAGGCCGGGAGTGGCTACACCTTC. Translated: CAIREAGSGYTF.

J is TRBJ2-5 and V is TRBV9; 9 bases match TRBD1. V shed 0 bases and J 5 bases; nucleotides not matched to a gene: 11. The germline V gene encodes CDR1 SGDLS and CDR2 YYNGEE. This CDR3 region has 17 residues. The CDR3 protein is CASSVGGGTGLLETQYF. The CDR3 DNA reads as TGTGCCAGCAGCGTAGGGGGGGGGACAGGGTTATTGGAGACCCAGTACTTC.

V is TRBV7-6 and J is TRBJ2-1; maybe TRBD2 (6 bases). The V gene's germline CDR1 is SGHVS and CDR2 FNYEAQ. This CDR3 region has 12 residues. Trimming pared 2 bases from V and 9 bases from J, leaving 8 bases between. The CDR3 loop reads CASSLWGGEQFF. The CDR3 bases are TGTGCCAGCAGCTTATGGGGAGGTGAGCAGTTCTTC.

The V gene is TRBV13, the J gene TRBJ1-2; possible D gene TRBD1, 6 bases. V gave up 5 bases and J gave up 1 base, with 17 bases separating them. This CDR3 has 16 amino acids. The germline gives CDR1 PRHDT, CDR2 FYEKMQ (reference sequence). CDR3 nucleotides: TGTGCCAGCAGCCCACCACAGGGCCGAGTTAACTATGGCTACACCTTC. Translated, it gives CASSPPQGRVNYGYTF.

This clone was counted a few times. V gene TRBV18 combines with J gene TRBJ1-5; TRBD1 matches 7 bases. CDR1 is KGHSH and CDR2 is LQKENI in the germline V gene. The CDR3 sequence is 14 residues long. V shed 8 bases, J shed 5 bases, and the junction held 9 bases outside the gene matches. The CDR3 reads CASATGRRDQPQHF. The CDR3 coding sequence is TGTGCCAGCGCGACAGGGCGTAGGGATCAGCCCCAGCATTTT.

The V and J genes are TRBV10-3 and TRBJ2-1; no definite D call. Germline V CDR1 and CDR2: ENHRY, SYGVKD. This CDR3 comprises 14 residues. V was trimmed by 10 bases and J by 6 bases, leaving 19 bases between them. The CDR3 is CATRPQDTINEQFF. The DNA of the CDR3 is TGTGCCACCAGACCCCAAGACACAATCAATGAGCAGTTCTTC.

The J gene is TRBJ2-7, the V gene TRBV7-3; D not resolved. Germline CDR1 is SGHTA and CDR2 is FQGTGA. The CDR3 totals 13 residues. Trimming took 0 bases from V and 2 from J, leaving 5 bases between them. The CDR3 nucleotides are TGTGCCAGCAGCTTAACCCCCACCTACGAGCAGTACTTC. It yields the protein CASSLTPTYEQYF. The whole variable domain, filled in from reference TRBV7-3 and TRBJ2-7, reads GAGVSQTPSNKVTEKGKYVELRCDPISGHTALYWYRQSLGQGPEFLIYFQGTGAADDSGLPNDRFFAVRPEGSVSTLKIQRTERGDSAVYLCASSLTPTYEQYFGPGTRLTVT.

This chain links TRBV18 with TRBJ2-5; perhaps TRBD1 as D (5 bases). Germline-derived CDR1 and CDR2 are KGHSH and LQKENI. This CDR3 is built from 13 residues. Trimming cost V 6 bases and J 1 base, with 9 bases left between them. The CDR3 bases are TGTGCCAGCTCCCAGACAGTCCAAGAGACCCAGTACTTC. Its translation: CASSQTVQETQYF.

As for this clone: This sample includes further DNA sequences coding for the same CDR3. J is TRBJ1-1 and V is TRBV2; possibly TRBD1 for D (5 bases). V was shortened by 7 bases and J by 0 bases, with 18 bases between the two germline ends. Germline V CDR1 and CDR2: SNHLY, FYNNEI. This CDR3 spans 16 amino acids. The CDR3 loop is CASTEFQGYMNTEAFF. In DNA form, the CDR3 reads TGTGCCAGCACCGAGTTTCAGGGCTACATGAACACTGAAGCTTTCTTT.

The chain recombines TRBV9 with TRBJ2-5, with D unresolved. CDR1 and CDR2 (germline): SGDLS, YYNGEE. V lost 0 bases, J lost 5 bases, and 11 bases lay in between. There are 14 residues in the CDR3. This CDR3 reads CASSVGGSAETQYF. The CDR3 DNA is TGTGCCAGCAGCGTAGGCGGCAGCGCGGAGACCCAGTACTTC.

The J gene is TRBJ1-2, the V gene TRBV6-1; D remains unclear. The CDR3 totals 11 residues. The V gene lost 6 bases and the J gene lost 5 bases, with 7 bases spanning the gap. The germline CDR1 and CDR2 sequences are MNHNS and SASEGT. In DNA, the CDR3 is TGTGCCAGCAGCGGGAGATATGGCTACACCTTC. Encoded protein: CASSGRYGYTF.

The genes are TRBV30 and TRBJ1-5; D possibly corresponds to TRBD1 (5 bases). Trimming shortened V by 2 bases and J by 5 bases, and 19 bases separated the two germline ends. The germline CDR1 and CDR2 sequences are GTSNPN and SVGIG (reference sequence). The CDR3 contains 16 residues. The CDR3 protein is CAWSHDSFRRDQPQHF. In DNA form, the CDR3 reads TGTGCCTGGAGTCACGACAGTTTTAGAAGAGATCAGCCCCAGCATTTT. Together with reference TRBV30 and TRBJ1-5, the CDR3 gives the full variable domain: SQTIHQWPATLVQPVGSPLSLECTVEGTSNPNLYWYRQAAGRGLQLLFYSVGIGQISSEVPQNLSASRPQDRQFILSSKKLLLSDSGFYLCAWSHDSFRRDQPQHFGDGTRLSIL.

Details on this clone: The sample has other DNA sequences that encode this CDR3 too. The chain employs TRBV5-1 and TRBJ2-7, with 10 bases fitting TRBD1. Germline-derived CDR1 and CDR2 are SGHRS and YFSETQ. V trimming: 4 bases; J trimming: 4 bases; junction bases outside the gene matches: 11. This CDR3 has 16 amino acids. The CDR3 nucleotides are TGCGCCAGCAGCACAAACACCCCGGGACAGGGGTACGAGCAGTACTTC. Amino acid sequence: CASSTNTPGQGYEQYF.

J is TRBJ2-7 and V is TRBV10-1; 7 bases fit TRBD1. CDR3 size: 13 residues. The V and J ends lost 4 bases and 5 bases, in that order; junction bases with no gene match: 5. Per the germline V gene, CDR1 is WNHNN and CDR2 is SYGVQD (reference sequence). CDR3 coding DNA: TGCGCCAGCAGTGCCAACAGGGGAAACGAGCAGTACTTC. Translation: CASSANRGNEQYF.

The CDR3 sequence: CASTVTTGGDQPQHF. For the CDR3, the DNA is TGTGCCAGCACTGTTACGACAGGGGGCGATCAGCCCCAGCATTTT. The V gene is TRBV6-1, the J gene TRBJ1-5; 10 positions match TRBD1. V trimming: 7 bases; J trimming: 5 bases; junction bases outside the gene matches: 8. This CDR3 contains 15 residues. CDR1 and CDR2 from the germline V gene are MNHNS and SASEGT.

The V and J genes are TRBV10-2 and TRBJ2-4; 16 nucleotides align to TRBD2. Germline CDR1 and CDR2: WSHSY and SAAADI. The CDR3 runs 18 residues. With 6 bases clipped from V and 0 bases from J, the junction kept 5 bases outside the gene matches. As DNA, the CDR3 is TGCGCCAGCAGACCGGGACTAGCGGGGGGGATAGCCAAAAACATTCAGTACTTC. Protein: CASRPGLAGGIAKNIQYF.